The subject of this entry is one T cell receptor beta chain. Germline CDR1 SGHNT, CDR2 YYREEE (reference sequence). V lost 0 bases and J lost 3, with 18 bases in between. The CDR3 has 17 residues. Measured with immunoSEQ multiplex PCR; TCRdb has only the in-frame clones, and not every one. The table lists about 430,000 clones, over 75% of them singletons. The data originate from a study of blood T cell repertoires in COVID-19. About the research overall: Sources were T cells, B-cell-depleted T cells, or PBMCs; the material itself was cDNA or gDNA.

This rearrangement joins TRBV5-4 to TRBJ1-2; D is possibly TRBD1 (5 bases). The sequencing sample was made of PBMCs or T cells enriched from blood (not recorded which). This receptor was taken from a woman aged 18-29 years who had been exposed to COVID-19. The CDR3 loop reads CASSLVAGGGVHYGYTF. The CDR3 coding sequence is TGTGCCAGCAGCTTGGTGGCAGGCGGGGGAGTGCACTATGGCTACACCTTC. Full variable domain (rest looked up from reference TRBV5-4 and TRBJ1-2): ETGVTQSPTHLIKTRGQQVTLRCSSQSGHNTVSWYQQALGQGPQFIFQYYREEENGRGNFPPRFSGLQFPNYSSELNVNALELDDSALYLCASSLVAGGGVHYGYTFGSGTRLTVV.